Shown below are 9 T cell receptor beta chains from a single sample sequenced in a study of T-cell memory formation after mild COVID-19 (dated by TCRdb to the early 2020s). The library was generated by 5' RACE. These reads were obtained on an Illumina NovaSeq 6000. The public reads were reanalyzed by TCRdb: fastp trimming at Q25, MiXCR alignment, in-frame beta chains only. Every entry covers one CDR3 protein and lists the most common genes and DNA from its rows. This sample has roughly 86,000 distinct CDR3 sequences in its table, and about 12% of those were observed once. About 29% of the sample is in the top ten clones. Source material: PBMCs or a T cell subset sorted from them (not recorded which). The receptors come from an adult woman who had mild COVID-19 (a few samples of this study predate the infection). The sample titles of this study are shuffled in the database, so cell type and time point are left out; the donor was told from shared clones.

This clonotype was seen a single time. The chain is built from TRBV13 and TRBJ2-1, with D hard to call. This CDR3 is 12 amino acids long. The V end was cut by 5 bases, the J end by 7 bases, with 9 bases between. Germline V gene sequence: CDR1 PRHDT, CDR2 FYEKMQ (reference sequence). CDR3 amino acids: CASSALGNEQFF. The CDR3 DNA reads TGTGCCAGCAGCGCATTGGGAAATGAGCAGTTCTTC. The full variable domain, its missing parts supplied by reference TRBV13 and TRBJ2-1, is AAGVIQSPRHLIKEKRETATLKCYPIPRHDTVYWYQQGPGQDPQFLISFYEKMQSDKGSIPDRFSAQQFSDYHSELNMSSLELGDSALYFCASSALGNEQFFGPGTRLTVL.

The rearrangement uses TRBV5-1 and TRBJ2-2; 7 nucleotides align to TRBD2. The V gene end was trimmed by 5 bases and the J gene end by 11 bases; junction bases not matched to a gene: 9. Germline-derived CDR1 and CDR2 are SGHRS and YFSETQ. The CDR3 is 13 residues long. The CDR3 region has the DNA TGCGCCAGCAGTTTACCCGGGAGGAACGAGCTGTTTTTT. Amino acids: CASSLPGRNELFF.

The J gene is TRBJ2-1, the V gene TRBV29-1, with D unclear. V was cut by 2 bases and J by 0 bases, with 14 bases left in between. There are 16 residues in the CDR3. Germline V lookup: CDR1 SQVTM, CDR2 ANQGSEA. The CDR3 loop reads CSVELGFVSSYNEQFF. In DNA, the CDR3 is TGCAGCGTTGAATTAGGGTTCGTGAGCTCCTACAATGAGCAGTTCTTC.

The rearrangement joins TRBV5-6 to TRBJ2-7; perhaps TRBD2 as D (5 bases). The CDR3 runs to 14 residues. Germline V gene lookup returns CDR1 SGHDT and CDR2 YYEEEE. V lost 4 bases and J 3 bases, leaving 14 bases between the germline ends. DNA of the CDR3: TGTGCCAGCAGCGGGTATTGGGAGAGCTACGAGCAGTACTTC. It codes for CASSGYWESYEQYF.

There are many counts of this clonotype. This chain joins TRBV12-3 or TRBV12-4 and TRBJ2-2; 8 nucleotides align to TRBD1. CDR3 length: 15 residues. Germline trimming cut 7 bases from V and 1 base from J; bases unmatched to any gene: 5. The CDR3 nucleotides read TGTGCCAGCATTCCAGGGGGCGGGAACACCGGGGAGCTGTTTTTT. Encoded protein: CASIPGGGNTGELFF.

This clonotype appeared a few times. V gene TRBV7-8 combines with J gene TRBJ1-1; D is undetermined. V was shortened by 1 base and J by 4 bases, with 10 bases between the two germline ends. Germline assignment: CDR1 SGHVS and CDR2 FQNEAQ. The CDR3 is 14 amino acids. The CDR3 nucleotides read TGTGCCAGCAGCTTAGAGACTGAAGGCACTGAAGCTTTCTTT. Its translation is CASSLETEGTEAFF. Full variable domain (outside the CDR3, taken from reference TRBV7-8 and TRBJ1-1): GAGVSQSPRYKVAKRGQDVALRCDPISGHVSLFWYQQALGQGPEFLTYFQNEAQLDKSGLPSDRFFAERPEGSVSTLKIQRTQQEDSAVYLCASSLETEGTEAFFGQGTRLTVV.

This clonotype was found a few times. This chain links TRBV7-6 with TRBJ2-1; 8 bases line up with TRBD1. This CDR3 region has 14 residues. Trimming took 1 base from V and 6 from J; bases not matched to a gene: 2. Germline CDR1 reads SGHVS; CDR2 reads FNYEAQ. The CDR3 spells CASSLGQGINEQFF. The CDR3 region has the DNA TGTGCCAGCAGCTTAGGACAGGGGATCAATGAGCAGTTCTTC.

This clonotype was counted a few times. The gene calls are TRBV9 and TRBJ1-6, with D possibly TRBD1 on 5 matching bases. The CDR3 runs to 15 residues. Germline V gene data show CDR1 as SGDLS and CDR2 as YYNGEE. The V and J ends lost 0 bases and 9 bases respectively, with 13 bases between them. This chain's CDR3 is CASSVEGLGASPLHF. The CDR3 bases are TGTGCCAGCAGCGTAGAGGGGTTGGGTGCTTCACCCCTCCACTTT.

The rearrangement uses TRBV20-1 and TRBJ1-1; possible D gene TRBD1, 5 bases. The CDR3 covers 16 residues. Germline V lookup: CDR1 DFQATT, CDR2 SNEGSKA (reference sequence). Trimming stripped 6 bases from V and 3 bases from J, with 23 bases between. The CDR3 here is CSATPAGWGVDTEAFF. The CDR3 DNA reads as TGCAGTGCAACCCCCGCCGGGTGGGGCGTAGACACTGAAGCTTTCTTT.